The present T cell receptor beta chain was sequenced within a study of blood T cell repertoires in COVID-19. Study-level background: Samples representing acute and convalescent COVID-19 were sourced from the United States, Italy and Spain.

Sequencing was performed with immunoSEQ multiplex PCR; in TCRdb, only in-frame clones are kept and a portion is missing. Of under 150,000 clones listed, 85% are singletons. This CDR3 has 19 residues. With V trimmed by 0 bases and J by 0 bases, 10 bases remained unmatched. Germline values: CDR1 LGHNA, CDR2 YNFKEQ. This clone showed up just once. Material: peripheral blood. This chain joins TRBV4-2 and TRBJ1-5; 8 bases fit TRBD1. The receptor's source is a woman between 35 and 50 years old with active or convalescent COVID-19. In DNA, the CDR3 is TGTGCCAGCAGCCAAGACGGGACAGGTCGAAAAAATAGCAATCAGCCCCAGCATTTT. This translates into CASSQDGTGRKNSNQPQHF.